The 11 T cell receptor beta chains reported below all come from one sample, sequenced in a study of blood T cell repertoires in COVID-19. Profiled with immunoSEQ multiplex PCR; TCRdb holds only in-frame clones, not every one. The table lists 15,000 to 20,000 clones, around nine tenths of them singletons, with around a tenth in the top ten. The sample consisted of peripheral blood. These receptor sequences come from a man aged 35 to 55 with active COVID-19.

The V gene is TRBV27, the J gene TRBJ2-6; TRBD2 is a possible D gene (5 bases). CDR1 is MNHEY, CDR2 SMNVEV, per germline (reference sequence). V shed 3 bases and J shed 0 bases, with 12 bases lying between them. CDR3 length: 17 residues. The CDR3 is CASSLRGSPSGANVLTF. The CDR3 DNA sequence: TGTGCCAGCAGTTTGAGAGGGTCTCCCTCTGGGGCCAACGTCCTGACTTTC.

The CDR3 nucleotides are TGTGCCAGTAGTCGCCGGGGGATCACTGAAGCTTTCTTT. This codes for CASSRRGITEAFF. The V and J genes are TRBV19 and TRBJ1-1; maybe TRBD1 (5 bases). This CDR3 comprises 13 residues. The V gene's germline CDR1 is LNHDA and CDR2 SQIVND (reference sequence). The V end was cut by 5 bases, the J end by 4 bases, with 11 bases between.

V gene TRBV4-2 combines with J gene TRBJ2-1; 9 bases fit TRBD2. This CDR3 has 16 amino acids. The J segment lost 8 bases and the V segment lost 1 base, leaving 9 bases of the junction unmatched. Per the germline V gene, CDR1 is LGHNA and CDR2 is YNFKEQ. CDR3 protein: CASSQASSGTVYEQFF. As DNA, the CDR3 is TGTGCCAGCAGCCAAGCGTCTAGCGGGACGGTTTATGAGCAGTTCTTC.

The chain is built from TRBV4-1 and TRBJ2-7; TRBD2 matches at 11 bases. Germline values: CDR1 MGHRA, CDR2 YSYEKL. There are 16 residues in the CDR3. The V gene end was trimmed by 4 bases and the J gene end by 0 bases; junction bases not matched to a gene: 5. This chain's CDR3 is CASSRFTSGSSYEQYF. The CDR3 nucleotides read TGCGCCAGCAGCCGCTTTACTAGCGGGAGCTCCTACGAGCAGTACTTC.

The rearrangement uses TRBV5-4 and TRBJ1-2; D is ambiguous. The CDR3 runs to 11 residues. Trimming stripped 3 bases from V and 8 bases from J, with 8 bases between. Germline CDR1 reads SGHNT; CDR2 reads YYREEE (reference sequence). The CDR3 nucleotides read TGTGCCAGCAGCTGGAGCGGGGGCTACACCTTC. It specifies CASSWSGGYTF.

The table lists this clone with a count of one. V and J are TRBV4-1 and TRBJ2-3; possibly TRBD2 for D (6 bases). CDR1 MGHRA and CDR2 YSYEKL come from the germline V gene. The CDR3 totals 14 residues. V lost 1 base and J 6 bases, leaving 11 bases between the germline ends. Here the CDR3 DNA reads TGCGCCAGCAGCCAAGTCCCGGGGGTGGATACGCAGTATTTT. As protein: CASSQVPGVDTQYF.

This sequence joins TRBV14 and TRBJ1-6; D is perhaps TRBD1 (5 bases). Trimming removed 1 base at V and 10 bases at J, with 17 bases between. The germline V gene encodes CDR1 SGHDN and CDR2 FVKESK. This CDR3 is 16 amino acids long. The CDR3 reads CASSQGLPGRGSPLHF. CDR3 DNA sequence: TGTGCCAGCAGCCAAGGATTGCCGGGGAGGGGATCACCCCTCCACTTT.

The V call is TRBV7-8, the J call TRBJ2-7, with TRBD2 identical over 7 bases. The CDR3 extends over 14 amino acids. CDR1 and CDR2 from the germline V gene are SGHVS and FQNEAQ. V lost 1 base, J lost 3 bases, and 3 bases stayed unmatched. CDR3 region: CASSLVPSGYEQYF. The DNA of the CDR3 is TGTGCCAGCAGCTTAGTTCCTAGCGGCTACGAGCAGTACTTC.

The chain is built from TRBV2 and TRBJ1-4, with D hard to call. The V gene lost 3 bases and the J gene lost 7 bases, with 12 bases spanning the gap. Germline assignment: CDR1 SNHLY and CDR2 FYNNEI. The CDR3 has 14 residues. Here the CDR3 DNA reads TGTGCCAGCAGTGACACCCTGACTCGTGAAAAACTGTTTTTT. Protein sequence: CASSDTLTREKLFF.

The chain employs TRBV5-6 and TRBJ1-2; TRBD1 matches at 9 bases. The CDR3 runs to 15 residues. Germline V gives CDR1 SGHDT, CDR2 YYEEEE. The V segment lost 2 bases and the J segment 5 bases; nucleotides outside the gene matches: 7. This CDR3 is CASSLRDREYYGYTF. The DNA for the CDR3 is TGTGCCAGCAGCTTAAGGGACAGGGAATATTATGGCTACACCTTC.

The rearrangement links TRBV5-5 to TRBJ1-6, with 10 positions matching TRBD1. This CDR3 region has 17 residues. The V gene end was trimmed by 2 bases and the J gene end by 4 bases; junction bases not matched to a gene: 6. Germline V CDR1 and CDR2: SGHKS, YYEKEE (reference sequence). The chain's CDR3 is CASSFKTGGTYNSPLHF. The CDR3 DNA follows: TGTGCCAGCAGCTTTAAGACAGGGGGCACATATAATTCACCCCTCCACTTT.